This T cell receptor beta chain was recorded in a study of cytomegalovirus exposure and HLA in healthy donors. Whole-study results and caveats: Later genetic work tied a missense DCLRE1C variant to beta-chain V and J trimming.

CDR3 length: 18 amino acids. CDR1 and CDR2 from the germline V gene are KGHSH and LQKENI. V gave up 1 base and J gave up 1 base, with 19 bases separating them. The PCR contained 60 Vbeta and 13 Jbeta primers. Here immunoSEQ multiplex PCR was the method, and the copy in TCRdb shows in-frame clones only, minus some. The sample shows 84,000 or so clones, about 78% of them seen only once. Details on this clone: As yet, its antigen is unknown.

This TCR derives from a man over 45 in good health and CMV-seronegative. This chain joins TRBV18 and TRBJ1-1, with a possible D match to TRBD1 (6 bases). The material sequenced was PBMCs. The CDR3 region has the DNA TGTGCCAGCTCACCACAGTCTGGGACAAATTTTGCGAACACTGAAGCTTTCTTT. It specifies CASSPQSGTNFANTEAFF.